This T cell receptor beta chain was captured by sequencing in a study of blood T cell repertoires in COVID-19. CDR1 is GTSNPN and CDR2 is SVGIG in the germline V gene (reference sequence). V was shortened by 3 bases and J by 4 bases, with 12 bases between the two germline ends. The CDR3 spans 14 residues. Using immunoSEQ multiplex PCR, the repertoire was profiled, and TCRdb retains in-frame clones only, with some absent. The sample holds 310,000 or so clones, about nine tenths seen once. The receptor's source is a man aged 25 to 40 with COVID-19, enrolled during active disease. Sequenced input: peripheral blood. J is TRBJ1-4 and V is TRBV30; tentatively, D is TRBD1 (5 bases). The CDR3 spells CAWSPGGSNEKLFF. CDR3 nucleotides: TGTGCCTGGAGCCCGGGGGGAAGTAATGAAAAACTGTTTTTT.